Below are 13 T cell receptor beta chains sequenced from a single sample in a study of beta chain features in type 1 diabetes. The entirety of the isolated RNA underwent reverse transcription, so expressed TCRB transcripts were sequenced. This table comes from immunoSEQ multiplex PCR, and its TCRdb copy is limited to in-frame clones, with some not included. The sample holds about 620,000 clones, about 16% seen once. Sequenced material: naive CD4+ T cells from blood. Every receptor here comes from a man aged 18 to 30 in good health.

Comments on this clone: Other nucleotide sequences in the sample specify the same CDR3. The rearrangement uses TRBV20-1 and TRBJ2-1; D call uncertain. There are 10 residues in the CDR3. Trimming took 6 bases from V and 5 from J, leaving 5 bases between them. CDR1 DFQATT and CDR2 SNEGSKA come from the germline V gene (reference sequence). The CDR3 sequence: CSARDNEQFF. The CDR3 nucleotides read TGCAGTGCCCGGGACAATGAGCAGTTCTTC.

The gene calls are TRBV27 and TRBJ2-4; TRBD1 might be the D (5 bases). This CDR3 contains 16 residues. Germline V gene sequence: CDR1 MNHEY, CDR2 SMNVEV (reference sequence). Trimming cost V 2 bases and J 9 bases, with 20 bases left between them. The CDR3, as DNA: TGTGCCAGCAGTTTACGCCCGAGGCAGGGTAGGGGCATTCAGTACTTC. Its translation: CASSLRPRQGRGIQYF.

This clone appeared many times. This CDR3 reads CAISVRDRGADTQYF. The CDR3 nucleotides read TGTGCCATCAGTGTCCGGGACAGGGGTGCAGATACGCAGTATTTT. J is TRBJ2-3 and V is TRBV10-3; 10 nucleotides line up with TRBD1. This CDR3 is 15 amino acids long. V was clipped by 4 bases and J by 4 bases; unmatched bases: 5. Germline CDR1 and CDR2: ENHRY and SYGVKD.

This chain joins TRBV30 and TRBJ2-7, with unresolved D. Trimming stripped 2 bases from V and 0 bases from J, with 11 bases between. The germline V gene encodes CDR1 GTSNPN and CDR2 SVGIG (reference sequence). The CDR3 loop spans 14 amino acids. The CDR3 reads CAWSTTDHSYEQYF. DNA for the CDR3: TGTGCCTGGAGTACGACCGACCACTCCTACGAGCAGTACTTC.

The J gene is TRBJ1-3, the V gene TRBV14; D is possibly TRBD1 (5 bases). CDR3 size: 15 residues. Trimming pared 4 bases from V and 0 bases from J, leaving 10 bases between. Germline V lookup: CDR1 SGHDN, CDR2 FVKESK. This chain's CDR3 is CASSLQVISGNTIYF. CDR3 DNA sequence: TGTGCCAGCAGCCTACAGGTCATCTCTGGAAACACCATATATTTT.

The genes are TRBV9 and TRBJ2-5, with D possibly TRBD2 on 5 matching bases. CDR1 and CDR2 from the germline V gene are SGDLS and YYNGEE. The CDR3 loop spans 13 amino acids. V was cut by 1 base and J by 5 bases, with 9 bases left in between. The chain's CDR3 is CASSVSGYETQYF. CDR3 bases: TGTGCCAGCAGCGTATCGGGATATGAGACCCAGTACTTC.

The chain links TRBV11-3 to TRBJ2-3, with D perhaps matching TRBD2 (6 bases). This CDR3 is built from 14 residues. The germline V gene encodes CDR1 SGHNT and CDR2 YENEEA. V lost 4 bases and J lost 0, with 8 bases in between. As DNA, the CDR3 is TGTGCCAGCAGCTGGGGAGGAAGCACAGATACGCAGTATTTT. This encodes CASSWGGSTDTQYF.

Comment on this clone: The same CDR3 can be traced to other DNA sequences in this sample. V usage is TRBV7-9 and J usage is TRBJ1-5; 7 nucleotides align to TRBD1. Germline V gene sequence: CDR1 SEHNR, CDR2 FQNEAQ (reference sequence). This CDR3 is 14 amino acids long. The ends lost 1 base at V and 7 bases at J; junction bases unmatched: 4. DNA for the CDR3: TGTGCCAGCAGCTTAGACAGGGGATCGCAGCCCCAGCATTTT. This codes for CASSLDRGSQPQHF.

The genes are TRBV11-2 and TRBJ2-2, with 7 bases aligning to TRBD1. V was pared by 5 bases and J by 3 bases, with 9 bases of the junction left unmatched. Germline V gene lookup returns CDR1 SGHAT and CDR2 FQNNGV. This CDR3 region has 16 residues. The CDR3 region is CASSTERDRYTGELFF. Written as DNA, the CDR3 is TGTGCCAGCAGCACCGAACGGGACAGATACACCGGGGAGCTGTTTTTT.

The genes are TRBV27 and TRBJ1-6; D is unresolved. The ends were cut back, 9 bases at V and 9 bases at J, with 18 bases in the middle. The length of the CDR3 is 14 residues. The germline gives CDR1 MNHEY, CDR2 SMNVEV (reference sequence). The DNA of the CDR3 is TGTGCCAGTTGGCGGGTGGCCCTGGGTTCACCCCTCCACTTT. This gives the protein CASWRVALGSPLHF.

The chain combines TRBV6-6 with TRBJ2-7; tentative D call: TRBD2 (5 bases). Germline loops: CDR1 MNHNY, CDR2 SVGAGI (reference sequence). The CDR3 has 15 residues. Between the trimmed V and J ends, which lost 2 bases and 4 bases, there was a span of 15 bases. For the CDR3, the DNA is TGTGCCAGCAGTTACGGACCCACAGCGGAGTACGAGCAGTACTTC. It is translated as CASSYGPTAEYEQYF.

In its sample, this clone was seen a few times. The chain carries TRBV10-3 and TRBJ2-1, with D possibly being TRBD1 (6 bases). Trimming cost V 4 bases and J 5 bases, with 12 bases left between them. The CDR3 has 14 residues. CDR1 and CDR2 (germline): ENHRY, SYGVKD. The DNA for the CDR3 is TGTGCCATCAGTGGTACTACAGGGAACAATGAGCAGTTCTTC. Amino acid sequence: CAISGTTGNNEQFF.

The chain joins TRBV30 to TRBJ2-3; 7 nucleotides agree with TRBD2. The J segment lost 4 bases and the V segment lost 4 bases, leaving 5 bases of the junction unmatched. The CDR3 has 13 amino acids. Germline V gene sequence: CDR1 GTSNPN, CDR2 SVGIG (reference sequence). The CDR3 protein is CAWTVGGADTQYF. CDR3 nucleotide sequence: TGTGCCTGGACCGTGGGGGGGGCAGATACGCAGTATTTT. Full variable domain (remainder filled in from reference TRBV30 and TRBJ2-3): SQTIHQWPATLVQPVGSPLSLECTVEGTSNPNLYWYRQAAGRGLQLLFYSVGIGQISSEVPQNLSASRPQDRQFILSSKKLLLSDSGFYLCAWTVGGADTQYFGPGTRLTVL.